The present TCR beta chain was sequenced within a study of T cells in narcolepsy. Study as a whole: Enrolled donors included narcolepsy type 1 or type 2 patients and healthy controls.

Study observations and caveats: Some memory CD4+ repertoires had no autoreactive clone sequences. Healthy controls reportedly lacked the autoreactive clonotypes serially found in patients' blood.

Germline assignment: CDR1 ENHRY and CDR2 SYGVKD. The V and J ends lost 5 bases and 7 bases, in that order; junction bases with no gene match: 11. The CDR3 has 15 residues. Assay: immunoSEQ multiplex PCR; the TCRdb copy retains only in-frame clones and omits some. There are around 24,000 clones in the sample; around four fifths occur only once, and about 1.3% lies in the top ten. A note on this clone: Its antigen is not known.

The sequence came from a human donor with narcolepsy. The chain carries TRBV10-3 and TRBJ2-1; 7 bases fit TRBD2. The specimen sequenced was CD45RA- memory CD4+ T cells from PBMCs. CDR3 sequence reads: CAISHGEGFGNEQFF. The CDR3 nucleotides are TGTGCCATCAGTCACGGGGAGGGGTTTGGGAATGAGCAGTTCTTC.